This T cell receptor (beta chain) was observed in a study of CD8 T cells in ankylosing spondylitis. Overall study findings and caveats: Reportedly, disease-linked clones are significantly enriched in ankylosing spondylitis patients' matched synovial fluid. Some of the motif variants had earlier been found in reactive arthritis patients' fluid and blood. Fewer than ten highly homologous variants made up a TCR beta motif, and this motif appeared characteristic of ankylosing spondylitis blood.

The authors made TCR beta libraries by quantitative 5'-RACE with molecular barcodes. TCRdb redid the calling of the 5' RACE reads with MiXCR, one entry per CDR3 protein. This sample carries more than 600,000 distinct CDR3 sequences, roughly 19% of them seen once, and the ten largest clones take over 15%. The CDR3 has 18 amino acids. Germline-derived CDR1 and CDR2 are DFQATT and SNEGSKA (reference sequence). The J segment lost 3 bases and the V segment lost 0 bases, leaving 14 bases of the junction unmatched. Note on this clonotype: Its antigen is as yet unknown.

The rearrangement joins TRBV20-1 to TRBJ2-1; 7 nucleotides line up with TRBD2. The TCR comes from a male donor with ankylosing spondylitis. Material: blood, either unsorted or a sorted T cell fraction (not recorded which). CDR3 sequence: CSARDLGNSGTRYNEQFF. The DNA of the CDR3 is TGCAGTGCTAGAGATCTAGGGAACAGCGGGACTCGCTACAATGAGCAGTTCTTC.